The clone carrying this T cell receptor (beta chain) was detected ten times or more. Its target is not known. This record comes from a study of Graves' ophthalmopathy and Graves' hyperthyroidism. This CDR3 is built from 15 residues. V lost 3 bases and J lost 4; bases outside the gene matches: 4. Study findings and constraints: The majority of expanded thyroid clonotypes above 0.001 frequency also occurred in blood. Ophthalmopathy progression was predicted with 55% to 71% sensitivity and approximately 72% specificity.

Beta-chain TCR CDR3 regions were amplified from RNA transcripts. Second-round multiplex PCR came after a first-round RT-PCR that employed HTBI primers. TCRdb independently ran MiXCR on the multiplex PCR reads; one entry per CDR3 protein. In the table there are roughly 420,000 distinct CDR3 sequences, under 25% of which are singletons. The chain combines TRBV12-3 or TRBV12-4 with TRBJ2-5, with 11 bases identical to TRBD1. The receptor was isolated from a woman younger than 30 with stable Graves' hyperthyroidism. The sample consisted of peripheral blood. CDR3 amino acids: CASSFTGTGGETQYF. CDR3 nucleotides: TGTGCCAGCAGTTTCACCGGGACAGGGGGAGAGACCCAGTACTTC.